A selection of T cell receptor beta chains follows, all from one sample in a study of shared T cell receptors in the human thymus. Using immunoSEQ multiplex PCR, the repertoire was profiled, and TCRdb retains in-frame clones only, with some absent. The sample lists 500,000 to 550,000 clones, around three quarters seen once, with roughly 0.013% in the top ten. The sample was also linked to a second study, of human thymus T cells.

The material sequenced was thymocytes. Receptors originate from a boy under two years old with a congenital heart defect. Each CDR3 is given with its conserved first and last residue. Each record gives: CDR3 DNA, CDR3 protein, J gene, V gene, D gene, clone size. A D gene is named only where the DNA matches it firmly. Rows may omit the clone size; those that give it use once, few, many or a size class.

DNA: TGCGCCAGCAGCTGGCCCACTCTCGGGGAGCAGTTCTTC
CDR3: CASSWPTLGEQFF
J: TRBJ2-1
V: TRBV5-1
D: .
size: .

DNA: TGTGCCAGCAGTGGGGGGCCGGAGCGACGTCTTTCTAATGAAAAACTGTTTTTT
CDR3: CASSGGPERRLSNEKLFF
J: TRBJ1-4
V: TRBV6-1
D: .
size: .

DNA: TGCGCCAGCAGCCAGACTAGCCGGGGGCCCTACGAGCAGTACTTC
CDR3: CASSQTSRGPYEQYF
J: TRBJ2-7
V: TRBV4-3
D: .
size: .

DNA: TGCAGCGTTGAAGATCCTTTGGGGGACGACCAGGGGGAGCAGTACTTC
CDR3: CSVEDPLGDDQGEQYF
J: TRBJ2-7
V: TRBV29-1
D: .
size: .

DNA: TGTGCCAGCTCACCGTTTACAACCGGGGAGCTGTTTTTT
CDR3: CASSPFTTGELFF
J: TRBJ2-2
V: TRBV18
D: .
size: .

DNA: TGTGCCAGCAGCCAAGTCCGGGGACTAGAAGATTACGAGCAGTACTTC
CDR3: CASSQVRGLEDYEQYF
J: TRBJ2-7
V: TRBV14
D: TRBD2
size: .

DNA: TGTGCCAGCAGCCAAGCCCGGGGAGGCGGGGAGACCCAGTACTTC
CDR3: CASSQARGGGETQYF
J: TRBJ2-5
V: TRBV14
D: .
size: .

DNA: TGCAGCGCAGGGACAGCCGACTCCTACGAGCAGTACTTC
CDR3: CSAGTADSYEQYF
J: TRBJ2-7
V: TRBV29-1
D: TRBD1
size: .

DNA: TGTGCCAGCAGTTCCCCTAAGCGGTCCGCCTACAATGAGCAGTTCTTC
CDR3: CASSSPKRSAYNEQFF
J: TRBJ2-1
V: TRBV27
D: .
size: .

DNA: TGTGCCAGCAGCGGATCGGACAAAGAGCAGCCCCAGCATTTT
CDR3: CASSGSDKEQPQHF
J: TRBJ1-5
V: TRBV9
D: .
size: .

DNA: TGCAGCGTAATGACAGGGATCACAGATACGCAGTATTTT
CDR3: CSVMTGITDTQYF
J: TRBJ2-3
V: TRBV29-1
D: TRBD1
size: .

DNA: TGTGCCAGCAGACCCGCTATCCCTAGCGGGAGCTCCTACGAGCAGTACTTC
CDR3: CASRPAIPSGSSYEQYF
J: TRBJ2-7
V: TRBV7-2
D: TRBD2
size: .

DNA: TGTGCTAGTGGTTTGGTTGGTCAGGCGCGCCTCTACGAGCAGTACTTC
CDR3: CASGLVGQARLYEQYF
J: TRBJ2-7
V: TRBV12-5
D: .
size: few

DNA: TGTGCCAGTAGCCCCCCCGGACTAGCGGCAGACAATGAGCAGTTCTTC
CDR3: CASSPPGLAADNEQFF
J: TRBJ2-1
V: TRBV19
D: TRBD2
size: .

DNA: TGTGCCAGCAGCCCCCGCAGGCCAGACCCACAAGAGACCCAGTACTTC
CDR3: CASSPRRPDPQETQYF
J: TRBJ2-5
V: TRBV5-6
D: .
size: .

DNA: TGTGCCAGCAGTTTCCGACAGGGAACTCAGCCCCAGCATTTT
CDR3: CASSFRQGTQPQHF
J: TRBJ1-5
V: TRBV27
D: TRBD1
size: .

DNA: TGTGCCAGCAGCGTAGAGGGGGAGAGTTACGAGCAGTACTTC
CDR3: CASSVEGESYEQYF
J: TRBJ2-7
V: TRBV9
D: .
size: .

DNA: TGTGCCAGCAGTTCCCCGGGACAGGGTGACTATGGCTACACCTTC
CDR3: CASSSPGQGDYGYTF
J: TRBJ1-2
V: TRBV27
D: TRBD1
size: .

DNA: TGTGCCAGCAGCTCTAGCGGGCGAAACACTGAAGCTTTCTTT
CDR3: CASSSSGRNTEAFF
J: TRBJ1-1
V: TRBV5-4
D: .
size: .

DNA: TGTGCCAGCACCAGGACTAGCGGGAATTACAATGAGCAGTTCTTC
CDR3: CASTRTSGNYNEQFF
J: TRBJ2-1
V: TRBV2
D: TRBD2
size: .

DNA: TGTGCCAGCAGCCCCCTGGGGGGGCGGAATGGCTACACCTTC
CDR3: CASSPLGGRNGYTF
J: TRBJ1-2
V: TRBV7-9
D: .
size: once

DNA: TGTGCCAGCAGTTTCGGGGGGGTCCACGAGACCCAGTACTTC
CDR3: CASSFGGVHETQYF
J: TRBJ2-5
V: TRBV27
D: TRBD2
size: .

DNA: TGCGCCAGCAGCCCGCCCGGGACAGCAGGCACAGATACGCAGTATTTT
CDR3: CASSPPGTAGTDTQYF
J: TRBJ2-3
V: TRBV4-3
D: TRBD1
size: .

DNA: TGTGCCAGCAGTTTTTATAGGGGAAATGAGCAGTTCTTC
CDR3: CASSFYRGNEQFF
J: TRBJ2-1
V: TRBV28
D: .
size: .

DNA: TGTGCCTGCCGAACGAGCGGGAGTTGTGGCGGGGAGCTGTTTTTT
CDR3: CACRTSGSCGGELFF
J: TRBJ2-2
V: TRBV21-1
D: .
size: .

DNA: TGTGCCAGCAGTGAACGGACAGGGAGGTCCTACGAGCAGTACTTC
CDR3: CASSERTGRSYEQYF
J: TRBJ2-7
V: TRBV25-1
D: TRBD1
size: .

DNA: TGTGCCAGCAGGCGGAAACAGGGAACGCCCCAAGAGACCCAGTACTTC
CDR3: CASRRKQGTPQETQYF
J: TRBJ2-5
V: TRBV27
D: .
size: .

DNA: TGTGCCATCAGTCGACAGGATCCTAGCACAGATACGCAGTATTTT
CDR3: CAISRQDPSTDTQYF
J: TRBJ2-3
V: TRBV10-3
D: .
size: .

DNA: TGTGCCAGCAGCTTAGGCCCTCCCTTTCCGGGACAGGACACCGGGGAGCTGTTTTTT
CDR3: CASSLGPPFPGQDTGELFF
J: TRBJ2-2
V: TRBV11-3
D: TRBD1
size: .

DNA: TGTGCCAGCTCCAGCGCGAATGAGCAGTTCTTC
CDR3: CASSSANEQFF
J: TRBJ2-1
V: TRBV6-6
D: .
size: few

DNA: TGTGCCGTATTCCAGGACACCGGGGAGCTGTTTTTT
CDR3: CAVFQDTGELFF
J: TRBJ2-2
V: TRBV10-3
D: .
size: .

DNA: TGTGCCAGCAGCTTGGCCACGGTAGCGGGAGGGGAGACCCAGTACTTC
CDR3: CASSLATVAGGETQYF
J: TRBJ2-5
V: TRBV5-4
D: TRBD2
size: .

DNA: TGTGCCAGCAGCGTGCGACAGGTTTACACAGATACGCAGTATTTT
CDR3: CASSVRQVYTDTQYF
J: TRBJ2-3
V: TRBV9
D: .
size: .

DNA: TGTGCCAGCCCTGAAGCGGGAAGGGGGCCCTACAATGAGCAGTTCTTC
CDR3: CASPEAGRGPYNEQFF
J: TRBJ2-1
V: TRBV6-1
D: .
size: .

DNA: TGTGCCAGCAGCTTAGCGATTCACACCCACGAGCAGTACTTC
CDR3: CASSLAIHTHEQYF
J: TRBJ2-7
V: TRBV7-9
D: .
size: .

DNA: TGTGCCACCAGCAGAGTTCGGGGGGCCTATCAGCCCCAGCATTTT
CDR3: CATSRVRGAYQPQHF
J: TRBJ1-5
V: TRBV15
D: .
size: once

DNA: TGCAGCGTTGGGGTCAGGGGGGCCGGCAGTAGCGGGATAGGACTGGAGACCCAGTACTTC
CDR3: CSVGVRGAGSSGIGLETQYF
J: TRBJ2-5
V: TRBV29-1
D: .
size: .

DNA: TGTGCCAGCAGTGAATTCCCTACATCGCAGGGCATGAACACTGAAGCTTTCTTT
CDR3: CASSEFPTSQGMNTEAFF
J: TRBJ1-1
V: TRBV25-1
D: .
size: .

DNA: TGTGCCAGCAGTCCAGGGGGACGGTACGATGATGGCTACACCTTC
CDR3: CASSPGGRYDDGYTF
J: TRBJ1-2
V: TRBV27
D: TRBD1
size: .

DNA: TGTGCCAGCAGTGAGGGAGGGGACGACAATGAGCAGTTCTTC
CDR3: CASSEGGDDNEQFF
J: TRBJ2-1
V: TRBV2
D: TRBD2
size: .

DNA: TGTGCCAGCAGCTTTTCCAGGGTATTTCATGGCTACACCTTC
CDR3: CASSFSRVFHGYTF
J: TRBJ1-2
V: TRBV5-6
D: .
size: .

DNA: TGTGCCAGCAGTGACCCAGCGGGTTCGACCTACGAGCAGTACTTC
CDR3: CASSDPAGSTYEQYF
J: TRBJ2-7
V: TRBV2
D: .
size: .